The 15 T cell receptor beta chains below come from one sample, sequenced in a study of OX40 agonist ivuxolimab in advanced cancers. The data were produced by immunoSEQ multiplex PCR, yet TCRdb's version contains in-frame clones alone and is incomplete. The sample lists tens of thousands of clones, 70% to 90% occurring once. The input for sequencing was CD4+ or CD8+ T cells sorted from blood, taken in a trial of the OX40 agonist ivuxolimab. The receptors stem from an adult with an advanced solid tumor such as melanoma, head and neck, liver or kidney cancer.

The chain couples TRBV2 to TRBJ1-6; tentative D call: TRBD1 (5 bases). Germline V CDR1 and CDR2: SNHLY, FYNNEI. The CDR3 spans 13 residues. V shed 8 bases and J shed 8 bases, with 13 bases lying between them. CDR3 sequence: CASRDGLYSPLHF. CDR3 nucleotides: TGTGCCAGCCGGGACGGTCTGTATTCACCCCTCCACTTT.

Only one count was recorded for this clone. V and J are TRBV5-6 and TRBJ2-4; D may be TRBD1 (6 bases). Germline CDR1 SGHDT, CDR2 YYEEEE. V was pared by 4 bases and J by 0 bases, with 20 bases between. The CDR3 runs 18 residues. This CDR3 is CASSPATGFKIAKNIQYF. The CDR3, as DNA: TGTGCCAGCAGCCCTGCGACAGGATTCAAGATAGCCAAAAACATTCAGTACTTC.

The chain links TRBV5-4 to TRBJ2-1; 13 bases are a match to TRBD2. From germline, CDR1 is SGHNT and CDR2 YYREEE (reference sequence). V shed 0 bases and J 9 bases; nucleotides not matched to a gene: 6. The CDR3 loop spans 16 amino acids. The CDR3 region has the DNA TGTGCCAGCAGCTTGGCACTAGCGGGGGGGCCGGGTGAGCAGTTCTTC. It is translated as CASSLALAGGPGEQFF.

CDR3 DNA sequence: TGTGCCAGCAGCCCTATTCGATCTAGCGGCCTCAATGAGCAGTTCTTC. This sequence encodes CASSPIRSSGLNEQFF. This chain links TRBV7-8 with TRBJ2-1, with 7 bases fitting TRBD2. V was clipped by 5 bases and J by 6 bases; unmatched bases: 13. Per the germline V gene, CDR1 is SGHVS and CDR2 is FQNEAQ. The CDR3 totals 16 residues.

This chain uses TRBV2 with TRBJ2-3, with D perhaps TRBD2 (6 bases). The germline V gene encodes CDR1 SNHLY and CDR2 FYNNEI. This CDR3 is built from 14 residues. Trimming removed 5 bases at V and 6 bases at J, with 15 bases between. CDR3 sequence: CASSPTRGTDTQYF. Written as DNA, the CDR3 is TGTGCCAGCAGTCCGACCCGCGGGACGGATACGCAGTATTTT.

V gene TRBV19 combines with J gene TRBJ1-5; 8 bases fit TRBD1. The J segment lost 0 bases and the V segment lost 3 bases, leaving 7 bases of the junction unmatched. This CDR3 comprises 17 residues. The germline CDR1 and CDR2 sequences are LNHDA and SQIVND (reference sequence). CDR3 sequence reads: CASSIGQGANSNQPQHF. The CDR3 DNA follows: TGTGCCAGTAGTATTGGACAGGGCGCAAATAGCAATCAGCCCCAGCATTTT. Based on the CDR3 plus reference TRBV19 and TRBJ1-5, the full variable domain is DGGITQSPKYLFRKEGQNVTLSCEQNLNHDAMYWYRQDPGQGLRLIYYSQIVNDFQKGDIAEGYSVSREKKESFPLTVTSAQKNPTAFYLCASSIGQGANSNQPQHFGDGTRLSIL.

CDR3 amino acids: CASSEPGGVEAFF. CDR3 sequence (DNA): TGTGCCAGCAGTGAACCAGGAGGGGTCGAAGCTTTCTTT. The chain employs TRBV6-1 and TRBJ1-1, with a possible D match to TRBD1 (5 bases). The CDR3 totals 13 residues. Germline CDR1 reads MNHNS; CDR2 reads SASEGT. Trimming cost V 2 bases and J 8 bases, with 12 bases left between them.

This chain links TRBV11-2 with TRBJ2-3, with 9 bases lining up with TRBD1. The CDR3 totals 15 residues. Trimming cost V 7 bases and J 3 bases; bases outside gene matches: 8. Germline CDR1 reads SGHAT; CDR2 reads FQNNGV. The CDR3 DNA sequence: TGTGCCAGCACCGCCGACAGGGGGAGGACAGATACGCAGTATTTT. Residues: CASTADRGRTDTQYF.

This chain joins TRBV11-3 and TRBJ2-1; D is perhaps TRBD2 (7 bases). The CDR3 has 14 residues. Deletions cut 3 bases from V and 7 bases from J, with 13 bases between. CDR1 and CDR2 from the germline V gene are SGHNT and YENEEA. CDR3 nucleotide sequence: TGTGCCAGCAGCTTCGGGGGGACACGAAATGAGCAGTTCTTC. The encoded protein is CASSFGGTRNEQFF. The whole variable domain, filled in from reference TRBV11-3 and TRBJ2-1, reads EAGVVQSPRYKIIEKKQPVAFWCNPISGHNTLYWYLQNLGQGPELLIRYENEEAVDDSQLPKDRFSAERLKGVDSTLKIQPAELGDSAVYLCASSFGGTRNEQFFGPGTRLTVL.

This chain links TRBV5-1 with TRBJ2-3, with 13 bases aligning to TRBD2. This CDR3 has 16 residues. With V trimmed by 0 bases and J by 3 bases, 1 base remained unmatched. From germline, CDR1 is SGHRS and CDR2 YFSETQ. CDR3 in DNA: TGCGCCAGCAGCTTGGTGGGACTAGCGGGAACAGATACGCAGTATTTT. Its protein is CASSLVGLAGTDTQYF.

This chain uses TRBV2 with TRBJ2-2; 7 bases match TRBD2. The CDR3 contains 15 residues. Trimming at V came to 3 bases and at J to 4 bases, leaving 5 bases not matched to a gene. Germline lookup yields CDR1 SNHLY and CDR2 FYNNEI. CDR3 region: CASSEVGLSTGELFF. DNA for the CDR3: TGTGCCAGCAGTGAGGTGGGACTAAGCACCGGGGAGCTGTTTTTT.

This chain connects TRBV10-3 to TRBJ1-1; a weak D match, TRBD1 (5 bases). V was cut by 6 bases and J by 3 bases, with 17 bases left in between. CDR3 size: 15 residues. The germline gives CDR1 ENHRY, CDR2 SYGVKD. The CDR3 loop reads CAIRTIQGGDTEAFF. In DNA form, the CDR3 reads TGTGCCATCAGGACTATTCAGGGAGGAGACACTGAAGCTTTCTTT.

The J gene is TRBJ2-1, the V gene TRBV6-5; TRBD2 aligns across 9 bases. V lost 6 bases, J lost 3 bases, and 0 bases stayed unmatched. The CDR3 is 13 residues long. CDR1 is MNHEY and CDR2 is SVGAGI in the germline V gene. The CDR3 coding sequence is TGTGCCAGCAGGACTAGCGGCTACAATGAGCAGTTCTTC. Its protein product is CASRTSGYNEQFF.

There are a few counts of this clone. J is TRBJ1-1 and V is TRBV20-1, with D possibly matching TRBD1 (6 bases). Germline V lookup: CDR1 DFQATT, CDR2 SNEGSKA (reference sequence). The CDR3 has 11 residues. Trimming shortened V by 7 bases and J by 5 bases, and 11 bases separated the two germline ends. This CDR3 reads CSGSQGTEAFF. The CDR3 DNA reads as TGCAGTGGCTCACAGGGTACTGAAGCTTTCTTT.

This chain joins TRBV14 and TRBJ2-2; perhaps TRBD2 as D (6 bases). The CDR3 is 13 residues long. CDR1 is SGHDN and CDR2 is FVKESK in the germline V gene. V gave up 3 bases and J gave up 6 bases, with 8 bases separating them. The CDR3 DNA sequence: TGTGCCAGCAGCCAGAGGAGGGCCGGGGAGCTGTTTTTT. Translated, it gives CASSQRRAGELFF.